This paragraph covers one T cell receptor (beta chain) sequence. Its target is unknown. In the PCR, 60 Vbeta and 13 Jbeta primers were used. Source study methods: Counted up in a later analysis, unique TCR beta chains came to 60 million to 95 million, with about 9.9 million shared. Assay used: immunoSEQ multiplex PCR; TCRdb lists only in-frame clones, some missing. V and J calls and clone size follow that table, whereas D and trimming were derived from the DNA. Among under 95,000 clones listed, roughly 73% were seen once. Donors likely had unrecorded immune exposures despite being nominally healthy when sampled. These data belong to a study of cytomegalovirus exposure and HLA in healthy donors. Study-level points and caveats: Later analysis identified around 15,000 TCR beta sequences associated with HLA alleles, using a false discovery rate threshold of 0.05. As immune exposure information, only CMV serostatus was available.

The germline V gene encodes CDR1 MNHEY and CDR2 SMNVEV (reference sequence). CDR3 length: 13 residues. V was pared by 3 bases and J by 6 bases, with 12 bases between. J is TRBJ2-7 and V is TRBV27, with D possibly matching TRBD2 (5 bases). This clonotype was sampled from a boy under 18 in good health and CMV-seronegative. The specimen was PBMCs. The CDR3, as DNA: TGTGCCAGCAGTTTCGCAGGCGGGCGCGAGCAGTACTTC. Its translation: CASSFAGGREQYF.